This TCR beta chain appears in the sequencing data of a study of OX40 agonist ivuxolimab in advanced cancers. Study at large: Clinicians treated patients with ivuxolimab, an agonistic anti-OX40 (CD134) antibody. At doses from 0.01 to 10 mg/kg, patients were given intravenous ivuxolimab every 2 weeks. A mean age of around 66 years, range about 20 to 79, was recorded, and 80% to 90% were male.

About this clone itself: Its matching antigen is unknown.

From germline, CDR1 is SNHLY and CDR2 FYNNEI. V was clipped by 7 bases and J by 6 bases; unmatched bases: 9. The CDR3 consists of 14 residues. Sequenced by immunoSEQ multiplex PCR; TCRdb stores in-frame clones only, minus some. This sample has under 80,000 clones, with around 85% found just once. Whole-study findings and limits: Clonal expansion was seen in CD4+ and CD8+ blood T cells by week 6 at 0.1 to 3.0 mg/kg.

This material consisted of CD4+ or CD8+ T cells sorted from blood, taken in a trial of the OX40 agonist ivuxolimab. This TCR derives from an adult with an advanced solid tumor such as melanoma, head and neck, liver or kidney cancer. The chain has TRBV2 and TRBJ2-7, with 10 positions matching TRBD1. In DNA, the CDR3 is TGTGCCAGCACGGTGAGACAGGGGGCCGGCGAGCAGTACTTC. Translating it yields CASTVRQGAGEQYF.